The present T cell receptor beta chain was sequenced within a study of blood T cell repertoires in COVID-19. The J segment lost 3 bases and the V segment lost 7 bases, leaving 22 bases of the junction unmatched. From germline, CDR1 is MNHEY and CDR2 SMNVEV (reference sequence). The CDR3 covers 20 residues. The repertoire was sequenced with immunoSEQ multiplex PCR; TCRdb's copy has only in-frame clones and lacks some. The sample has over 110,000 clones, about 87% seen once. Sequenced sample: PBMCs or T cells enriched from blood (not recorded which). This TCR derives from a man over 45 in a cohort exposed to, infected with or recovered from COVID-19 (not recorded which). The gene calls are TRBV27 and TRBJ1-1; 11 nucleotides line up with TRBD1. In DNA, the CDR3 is TGTGCCAGCATCTCCCCTAGGGGGACAGGGGGGGATCCGAGGGACACTGAAGCTTTCTTT. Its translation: CASISPRGTGGDPRDTEAFF.